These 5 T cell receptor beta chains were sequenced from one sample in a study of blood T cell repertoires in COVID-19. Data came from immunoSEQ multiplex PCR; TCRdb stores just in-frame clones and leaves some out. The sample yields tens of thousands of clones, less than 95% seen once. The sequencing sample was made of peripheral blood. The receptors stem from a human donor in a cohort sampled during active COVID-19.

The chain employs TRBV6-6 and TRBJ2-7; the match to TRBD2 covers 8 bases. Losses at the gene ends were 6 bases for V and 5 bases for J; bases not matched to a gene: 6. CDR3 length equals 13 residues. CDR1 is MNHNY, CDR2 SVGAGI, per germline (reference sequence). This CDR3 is CASSPSGSNEQYF. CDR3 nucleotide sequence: TGTGCCAGCAGCCCGAGCGGGAGTAACGAGCAGTACTTC.

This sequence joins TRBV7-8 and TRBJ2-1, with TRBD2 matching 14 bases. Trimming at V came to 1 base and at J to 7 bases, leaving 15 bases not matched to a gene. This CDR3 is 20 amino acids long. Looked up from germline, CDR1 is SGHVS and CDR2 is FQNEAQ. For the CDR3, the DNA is TGTGCCAGCAGCTTAGTTAGTCGTTCCGGACTAGCGGGAGGTTTGAATGAGCAGTTCTTC. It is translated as CASSLVSRSGLAGGLNEQFF.

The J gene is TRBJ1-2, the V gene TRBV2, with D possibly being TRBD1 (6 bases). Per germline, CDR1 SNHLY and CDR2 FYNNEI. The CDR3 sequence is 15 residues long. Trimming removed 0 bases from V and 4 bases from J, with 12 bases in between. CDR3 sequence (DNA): TGTGCCAGCAGTGAAGCTGGGGTGGGGGCCTATGGCTACACCTTC. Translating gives CASSEAGVGAYGYTF.

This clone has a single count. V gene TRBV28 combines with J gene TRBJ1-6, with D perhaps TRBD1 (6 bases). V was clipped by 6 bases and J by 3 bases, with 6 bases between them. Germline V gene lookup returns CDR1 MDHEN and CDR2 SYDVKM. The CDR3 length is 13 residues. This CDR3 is CASRGHYNSPLHF. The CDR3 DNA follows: TGTGCCAGCAGGGGACACTATAATTCACCCCTCCACTTT.

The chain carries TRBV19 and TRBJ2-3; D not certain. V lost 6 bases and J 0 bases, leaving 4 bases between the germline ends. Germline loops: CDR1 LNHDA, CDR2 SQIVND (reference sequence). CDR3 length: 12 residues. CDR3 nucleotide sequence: TGTGCCAGTAGGACTAGCACAGATACGCAGTATTTT. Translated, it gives CASRTSTDTQYF. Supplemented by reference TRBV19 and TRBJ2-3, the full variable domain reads DGGITQSPKYLFRKEGQNVTLSCEQNLNHDAMYWYRQDPGQGLRLIYYSQIVNDFQKGDIAEGYSVSREKKESFPLTVTSAQKNPTAFYLCASRTSTDTQYFGPGTRLTVL.